This is a list of T cell receptor beta chains from one sample in a study of blood T cell repertoires in COVID-19. Generated by immunoSEQ multiplex PCR, the TCRdb table keeps only in-frame clones and is missing some. The table includes some 190,000 clones, roughly 85% detected once. Source material: peripheral blood. These receptors were obtained from a man in his sixties with acute or convalescent COVID-19. The conserved cysteine and the conserved F or W are not part of the CDR3 here.

j_call | v_call | cdr3_aa
TRBJ2-1 | TRBV4-1 | ASSQDVTLAGANEQF
TRBJ2-3 | TRBV5-1 | ASSSLAGVSTDTQY
TRBJ2-3 | TRBV28 | ASRVRDRSWQY
TRBJ2-7 | TRBV5-6 | ASSFWDRDSYEQY
TRBJ2-7 | TRBV15 | ATSGGPPSGSYEQY
TRBJ1-2 | TRBV19 | ASRTMEVLDYGYT
TRBJ2-3 | TRBV9 | ASSVGVGADTQY
TRBJ2-2 | TRBV5-5 | ASLRGGRETGELF
TRBJ1-5 | TRBV27 | ASSWQYSNQPQH
TRBJ1-1 | TRBV7-8 | ASSSTLNTEAF
TRBJ2-2 | TRBV2 | ASSERTGMHGELF
TRBJ1-4 | TRBV11-2 | ASSRTGGEEKLF
TRBJ1-4 | TRBV7-9 | ASSTRTGTNEKLF
TRBJ2-1 | TRBV6-6 | ASSRKELAGGPIYNEQF
TRBJ1-5 | TRBV19 | ASSKSVGGRNQPQH
TRBJ2-3 | TRBV4-3 | ASSQDLTSADTQY
TRBJ2-7 | TRBV27 | ASSLVGGPPYEQY
TRBJ1-2 | TRBV3-1/TRBV3-2 | ASSQSAGVSYGYT
TRBJ2-7 | TRBV15 | ATSRDTYEQY
TRBJ2-7 | TRBV11-2 | ASSPVNRLPGTTYEQY
TRBJ2-2 | TRBV5-1 | ASTDVQGPGELF
TRBJ2-1 | TRBV7-8 | ASSPRTSGKVYEQF
TRBJ2-1 | TRBV12-5 | ASGPGQTSYNEQF
TRBJ1-5 | TRBV28 | ASSFPGLSNQPQH
TRBJ1-4 | TRBV29-1 | SVEGKQSNEKLF
TRBJ2-3 | TRBV6-4 | ASSGGTGGADTQY
TRBJ2-1 | TRBV28 | ASSLGTSGSLVEQF
TRBJ2-7 | TRBV5-4 | ASSLDYEQY
TRBJ1-1 | TRBV5-1 | ASSSVGGPNTEAF
TRBJ2-3 | TRBV28 | ASTDLASTDTQY
TRBJ2-4 | TRBV19 | ASTNRQGLNIQY
TRBJ2-1 | TRBV30 | AWSVGGRANNEQF
TRBJ2-7 | TRBV10-3 | AISGAGGADEQY
TRBJ2-3 | TRBV2 | ASRGTTTDTQY
TRBJ2-1 | TRBV30 | AWSVRLAGGGEQF
TRBJ2-1 | TRBV4-2 | ASSQDPSGIYNEQF
TRBJ1-1 | TRBV13 | ASSSGGALNTEAF
TRBJ2-1 | TRBV5-1 | ASSASGSSYNEQF
TRBJ1-1 | TRBV7-9 | ASRPGTSNTEAF
TRBJ2-1 | TRBV12-3/TRBV12-4 | ASSLASGYAQF
TRBJ2-1 | TRBV13 | ASRVSTSSYNEQF
TRBJ1-1 | TRBV5-1 | ASSLGQGSEAF
TRBJ1-5 | TRBV5-5 | ASSFGQGAGQPQH
TRBJ2-2 | TRBV4-3 | ASSQLGLAGSPGELF
TRBJ1-4 | TRBV3-1/TRBV3-2 | ASSHLTGTGRGKLF
TRBJ1-1 | TRBV6-5 | ASIRSAGGTEAF
TRBJ2-5 | TRBV30 | AWMGQGQETQY
TRBJ2-7 | TRBV27 | ASSLKWTGTEQY
TRBJ1-5 | TRBV6-5 | ASSRTGQNQPQH
TRBJ2-1 | TRBV19 | ASSIVGLAGLLSSYNEQF
TRBJ2-1 | TRBV5-8 | ASSRAGAAYNEQF
TRBJ2-1 | TRBV6-1 | ASSGGGGGNRNEQF
TRBJ2-6 | TRBV27 | ASSIRGGANVLT
TRBJ1-5 | TRBV12-5 | ASGFYRGSNQPQH
TRBJ2-2 | TRBV24-1 | ATSDFAGVGTGELF
TRBJ1-2 | TRBV27 | ASSLRGLWGYT